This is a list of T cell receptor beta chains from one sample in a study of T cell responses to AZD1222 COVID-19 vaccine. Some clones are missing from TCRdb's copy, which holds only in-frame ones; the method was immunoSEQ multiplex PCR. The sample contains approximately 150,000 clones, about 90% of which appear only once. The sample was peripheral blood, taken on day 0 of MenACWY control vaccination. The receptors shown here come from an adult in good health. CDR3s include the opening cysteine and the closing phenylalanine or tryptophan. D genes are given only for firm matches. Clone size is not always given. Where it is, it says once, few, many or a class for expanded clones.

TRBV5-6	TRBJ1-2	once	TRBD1	TGTGCCAGCAGCTTGGGACCGAGGGGGCAAAACTATGGCTACACCTTC	CASSLGPRGQNYGYTF
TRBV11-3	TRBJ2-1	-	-	TGTGCCAGCAGCAAACTTGGGAATGGTGAGCAGTTCTTC	CASSKLGNGEQFF
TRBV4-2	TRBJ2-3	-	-	TGTGCCAGCAGCCAAGGACCAACAGATACGCAGTATTTT	CASSQGPTDTQYF
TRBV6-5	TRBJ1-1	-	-	TGTGCCAGCAAAACGAACACTGAAGCTTTCTTT	CASKTNTEAFF
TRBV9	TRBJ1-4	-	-	TGTGCCAGCAGCGTTGCTGGACCTAATGAAAAACTGTTTTTT	CASSVAGPNEKLFF
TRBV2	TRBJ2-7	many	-	TGTGCCAGCAGTGACGGGCAGGGCACCGAGCAGTACTTC	CASSDGQGTEQYF
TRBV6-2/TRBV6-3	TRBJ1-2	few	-	TGTGCCAGCAGTTATCAGCTGCTCTATGGCTACACCTTC	CASSYQLLYGYTF
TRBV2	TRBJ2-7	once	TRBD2	TGTGCCAGCGACAAAAGCGGGAGCCACGAGCAGTACTTC	CASDKSGSHEQYF
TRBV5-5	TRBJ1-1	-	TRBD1	TGTGCCAGCAGAGTAGCCGGGACAGGGCGGAACACTGAAGCTTTCTTT	CASRVAGTGRNTEAFF
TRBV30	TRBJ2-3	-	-	TGTGCCTGGAGTGGGGTAGGCACAGATACGCAGTATTTT	CAWSGVGTDTQYF
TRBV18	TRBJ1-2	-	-	TGTGCCAGCTCACCACGAACGGACACCGAGTCGGGCTATGGCTACACCTTC	CASSPRTDTESGYGYTF
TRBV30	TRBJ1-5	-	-	TGTGCCTGGACCTTCGGGGGGTCCCCCAATCAGCCCCAGCATTTT	CAWTFGGSPNQPQHF
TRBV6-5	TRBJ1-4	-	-	TGTGCCAGCATGGGGGGGTCGGAAAAACTGTTTTTT	CASMGGSEKLFF
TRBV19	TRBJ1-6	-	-	TGTGCCAGTAGTATAGGCGGCGGACCCCAAGCCCTCCACTTT	CASSIGGGPQALHF
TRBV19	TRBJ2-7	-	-	TGTGCCAGTAGTTCCTGGGGCTACGAGCAGTACTTC	CASSSWGYEQYF
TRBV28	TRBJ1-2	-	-	TGTGCCAGCAGTTTAGAGGACCGGGGCTATGGCTACACCTTC	CASSLEDRGYGYTF
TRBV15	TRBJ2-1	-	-	TGTGCCACCAGCAGAGTCCCCCCCGGGCGGGGTTCCTACAATGAGCAGTTCTTC	CATSRVPPGRGSYNEQFF
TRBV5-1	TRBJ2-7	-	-	TGCGCCAGCAGCTTGGGGGTGCCCTCCTACGAGCAGTACTTC	CASSLGVPSYEQYF